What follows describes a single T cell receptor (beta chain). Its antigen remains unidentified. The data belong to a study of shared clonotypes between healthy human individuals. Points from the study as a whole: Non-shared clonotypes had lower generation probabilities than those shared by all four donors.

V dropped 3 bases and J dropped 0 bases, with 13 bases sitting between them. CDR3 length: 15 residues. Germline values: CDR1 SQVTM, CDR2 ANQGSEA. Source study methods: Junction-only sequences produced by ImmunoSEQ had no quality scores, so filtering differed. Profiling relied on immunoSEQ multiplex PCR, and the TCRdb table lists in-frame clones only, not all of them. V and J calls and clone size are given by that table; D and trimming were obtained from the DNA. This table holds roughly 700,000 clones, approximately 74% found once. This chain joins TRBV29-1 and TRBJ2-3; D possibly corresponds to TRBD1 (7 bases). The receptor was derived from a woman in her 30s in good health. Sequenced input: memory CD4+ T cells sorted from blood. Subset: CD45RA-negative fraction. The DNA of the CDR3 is TGCAGCGTTGACCTCAGGGGGACTAGCACAGATACGCAGTATTTT. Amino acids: CSVDLRGTSTDTQYF.